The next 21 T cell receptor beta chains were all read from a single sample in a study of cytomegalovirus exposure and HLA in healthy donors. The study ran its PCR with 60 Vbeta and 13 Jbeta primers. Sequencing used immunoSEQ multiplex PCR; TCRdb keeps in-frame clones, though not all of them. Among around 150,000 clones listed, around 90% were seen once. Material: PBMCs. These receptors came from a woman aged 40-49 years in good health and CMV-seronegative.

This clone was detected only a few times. CDR3 in DNA: TGCGCCAGCAGCCAGGATCCACAGGGGGGGACTGAAGCTTTCTTT. It specifies CASSQDPQGGTEAFF. This chain links TRBV4-3 with TRBJ1-1; 8 positions match TRBD1. V lost 3 bases, J lost 5 bases, and 8 bases stayed unmatched. Germline loops: CDR1 LGHNA, CDR2 YSLEER. The CDR3 is 15 amino acids.

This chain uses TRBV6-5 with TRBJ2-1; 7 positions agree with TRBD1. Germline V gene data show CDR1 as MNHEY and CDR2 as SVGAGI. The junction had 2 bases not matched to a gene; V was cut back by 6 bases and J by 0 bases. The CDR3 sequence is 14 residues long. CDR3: CASSWDSSYNEQFF. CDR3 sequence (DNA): TGTGCCAGCAGCTGGGACAGCTCCTACAATGAGCAGTTCTTC.

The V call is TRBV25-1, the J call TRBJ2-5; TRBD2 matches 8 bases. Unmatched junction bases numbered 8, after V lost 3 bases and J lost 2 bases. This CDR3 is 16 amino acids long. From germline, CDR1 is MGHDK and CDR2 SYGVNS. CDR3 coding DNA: TGTGCCAGCAGTGACCCCCTCGGGAGGGCTCAAGAGACCCAGTACTTC. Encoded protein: CASSDPLGRAQETQYF.

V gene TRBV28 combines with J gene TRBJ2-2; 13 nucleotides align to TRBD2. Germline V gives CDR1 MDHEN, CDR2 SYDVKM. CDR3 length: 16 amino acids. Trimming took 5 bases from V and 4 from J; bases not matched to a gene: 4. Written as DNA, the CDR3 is TGTGCCAGCAGTGTAAGACTAGCGGGAGGCACCGGGGAGCTGTTTTTT. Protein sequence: CASSVRLAGGTGELFF.

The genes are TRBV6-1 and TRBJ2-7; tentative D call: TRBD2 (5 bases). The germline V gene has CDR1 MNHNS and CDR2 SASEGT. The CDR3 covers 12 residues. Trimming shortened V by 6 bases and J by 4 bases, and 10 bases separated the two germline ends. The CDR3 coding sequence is TGTGCCAGCAGGGACCCGGGGTACGAGCAGTACTTC. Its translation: CASRDPGYEQYF.

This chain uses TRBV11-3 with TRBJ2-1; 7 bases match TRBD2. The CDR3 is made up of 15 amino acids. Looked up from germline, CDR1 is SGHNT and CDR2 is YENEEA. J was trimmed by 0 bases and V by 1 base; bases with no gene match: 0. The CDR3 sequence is CASSLGGSSYNEQFF. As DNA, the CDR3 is TGTGCCAGCAGCTTAGGCGGGAGCTCCTACAATGAGCAGTTCTTC.

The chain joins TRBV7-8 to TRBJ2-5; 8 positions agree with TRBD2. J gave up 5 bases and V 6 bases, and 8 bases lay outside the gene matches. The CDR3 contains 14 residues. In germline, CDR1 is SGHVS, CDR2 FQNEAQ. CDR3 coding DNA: TGTGCCAGCAGACCCCGGGGGGGCAGGGAGACCCAGTACTTC. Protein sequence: CASRPRGGRETQYF.

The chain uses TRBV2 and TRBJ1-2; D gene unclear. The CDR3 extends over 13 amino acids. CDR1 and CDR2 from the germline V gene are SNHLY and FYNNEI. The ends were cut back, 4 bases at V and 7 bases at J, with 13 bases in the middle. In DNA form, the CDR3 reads TGTGCCAGCAGTGTGTCACAGTCTGGTGGCTACACCTTC. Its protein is CASSVSQSGGYTF.

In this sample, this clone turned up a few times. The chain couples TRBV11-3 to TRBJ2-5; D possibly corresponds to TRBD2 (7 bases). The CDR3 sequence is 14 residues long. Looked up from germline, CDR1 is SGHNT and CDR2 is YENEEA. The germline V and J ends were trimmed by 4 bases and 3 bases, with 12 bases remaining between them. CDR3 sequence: CASSWTRGEETQYF. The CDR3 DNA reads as TGTGCCAGCAGCTGGACTAGGGGGGAAGAGACCCAGTACTTC.

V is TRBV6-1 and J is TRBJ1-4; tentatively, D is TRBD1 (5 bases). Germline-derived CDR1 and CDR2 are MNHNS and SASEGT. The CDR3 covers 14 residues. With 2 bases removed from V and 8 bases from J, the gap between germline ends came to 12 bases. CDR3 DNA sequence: TGTGCCAGCAGTGAACAAGGGGCGGGGGAAAAACTGTTTTTT. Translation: CASSEQGAGEKLFF.

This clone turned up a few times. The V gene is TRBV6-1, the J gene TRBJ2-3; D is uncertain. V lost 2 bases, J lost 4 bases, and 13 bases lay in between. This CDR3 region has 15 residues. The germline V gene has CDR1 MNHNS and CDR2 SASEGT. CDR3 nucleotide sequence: TGTGCCAGCAGTGAATTTTCCCAGGTGCCAGATACGCAGTATTTT. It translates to CASSEFSQVPDTQYF.

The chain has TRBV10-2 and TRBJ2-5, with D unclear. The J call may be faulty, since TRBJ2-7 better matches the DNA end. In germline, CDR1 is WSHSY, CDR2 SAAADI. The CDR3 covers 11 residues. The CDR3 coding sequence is TGCGCCAGCCTGGTTAACTACGAGCAGTACTTC. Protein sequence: CASLVNYEQYF.

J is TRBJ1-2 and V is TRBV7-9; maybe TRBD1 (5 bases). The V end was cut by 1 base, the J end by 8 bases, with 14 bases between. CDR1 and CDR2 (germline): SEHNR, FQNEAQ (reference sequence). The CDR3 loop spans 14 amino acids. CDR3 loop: CASSLETANAGYTF. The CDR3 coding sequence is TGTGCCAGCAGCTTAGAGACAGCGAATGCAGGCTACACCTTC.

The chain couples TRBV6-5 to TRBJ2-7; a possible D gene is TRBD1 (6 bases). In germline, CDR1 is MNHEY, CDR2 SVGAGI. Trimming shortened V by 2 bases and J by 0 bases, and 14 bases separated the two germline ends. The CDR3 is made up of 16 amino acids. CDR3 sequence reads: CASSYTMTGHSYEQYF. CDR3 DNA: TGTGCCAGCAGTTACACTATGACAGGCCACTCCTACGAGCAGTACTTC.

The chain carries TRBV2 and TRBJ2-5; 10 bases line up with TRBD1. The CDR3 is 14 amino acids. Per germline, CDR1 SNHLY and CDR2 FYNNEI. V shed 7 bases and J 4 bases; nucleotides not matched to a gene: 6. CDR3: CASMSGTGVETQYF. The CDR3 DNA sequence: TGTGCCAGCATGTCCGGGACAGGGGTAGAGACCCAGTACTTC.

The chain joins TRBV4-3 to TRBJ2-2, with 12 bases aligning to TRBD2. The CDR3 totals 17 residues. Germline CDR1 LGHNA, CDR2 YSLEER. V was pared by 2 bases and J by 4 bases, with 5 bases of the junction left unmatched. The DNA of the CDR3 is TGCGCCAGCAGCCAACCGACTAGCGGGAGCTTCACCGGGGAGCTGTTTTTT. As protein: CASSQPTSGSFTGELFF.

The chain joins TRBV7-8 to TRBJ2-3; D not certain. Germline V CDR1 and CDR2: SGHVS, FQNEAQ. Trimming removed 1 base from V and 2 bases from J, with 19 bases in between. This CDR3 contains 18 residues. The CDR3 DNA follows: TGTGCCAGCAGCTTAGTTCCTGGGCAGCAAATGCCCACAGATACGCAGTATTTT. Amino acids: CASSLVPGQQMPTDTQYF. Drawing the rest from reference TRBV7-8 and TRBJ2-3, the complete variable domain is GAGVSQSPRYKVAKRGQDVALRCDPISGHVSLFWYQQALGQGPEFLTYFQNEAQLDKSGLPSDRFFAERPEGSVSTLKIQRTQQEDSAVYLCASSLVPGQQMPTDTQYFGPGTRLTVL.

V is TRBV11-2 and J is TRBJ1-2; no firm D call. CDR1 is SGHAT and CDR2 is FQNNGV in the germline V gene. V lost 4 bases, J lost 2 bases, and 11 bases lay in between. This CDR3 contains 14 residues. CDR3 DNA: TGTGCCAGCAGCTCCGCGCCGCCGAACTATGGCTACACCTTC. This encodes CASSSAPPNYGYTF.

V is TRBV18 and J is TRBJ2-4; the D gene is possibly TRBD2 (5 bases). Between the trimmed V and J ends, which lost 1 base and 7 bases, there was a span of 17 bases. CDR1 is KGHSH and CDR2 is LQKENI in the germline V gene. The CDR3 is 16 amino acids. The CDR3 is CASSPQSPGTGNIQYF. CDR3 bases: TGTGCCAGCTCACCACAATCCCCAGGTACGGGGAACATTCAGTACTTC.

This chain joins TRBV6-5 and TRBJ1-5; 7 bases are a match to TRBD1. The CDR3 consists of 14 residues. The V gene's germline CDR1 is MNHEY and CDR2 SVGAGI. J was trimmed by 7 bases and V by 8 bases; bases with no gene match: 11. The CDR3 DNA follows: TGTGCCAGCTCCCGGGACAGCGCTTGGCAGCCCCAGCATTTT. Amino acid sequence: CASSRDSAWQPQHF.

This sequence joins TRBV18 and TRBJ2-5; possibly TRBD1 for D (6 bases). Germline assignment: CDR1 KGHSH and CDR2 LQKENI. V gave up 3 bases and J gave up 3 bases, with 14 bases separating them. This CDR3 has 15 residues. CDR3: CASSPLAGEEETQYF. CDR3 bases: TGTGCCAGCTCACCTTTGGCAGGGGAAGAAGAGACCCAGTACTTC.